The 27 T cell receptor beta chains below all came from one sample that was sequenced in a study of blood T cell repertoires in COVID-19. Data came from immunoSEQ multiplex PCR; TCRdb stores just in-frame clones and leaves some out. The sample comprises about 120,000 clones, roughly nine tenths of which are singletons, and approximately 28% rests with the top ten. Sequencing input: peripheral blood. The receptors stem from a man in his 70s with active or convalescent COVID-19.

The sample holds one count of this clone. The chain couples TRBV19 to TRBJ1-4, with TRBD1 identical over 8 bases. J lost 3 bases, V lost 5 bases, and 5 bases had no gene match. Per germline, CDR1 LNHDA and CDR2 SQIVND (reference sequence). This CDR3 is built from 15 residues. The CDR3 loop is CASSGQGTANEKLFF. The CDR3 DNA sequence: TGTGCCAGTAGTGGACAGGGAACGGCTAATGAAAAACTGTTTTTT.

This clone has only one observation. The chain carries TRBV27 and TRBJ2-3; TRBD2 aligns across 7 bases. CDR3 length equals 17 residues. Germline values: CDR1 MNHEY, CDR2 SMNVEV (reference sequence). The J segment lost 6 bases and the V segment lost 0 bases, leaving 12 bases of the junction unmatched. Written as DNA, the CDR3 is TGTGCCAGCAGTTTATCGGCGGGAGTAGGGGCAGGGGATACGCAGTATTTT. Amino acids: CASSLSAGVGAGDTQYF.

V gene TRBV29-1 combines with J gene TRBJ1-1; D is undetermined. V was pared by 6 bases and J by 3 bases, with 14 bases between. The germline gives CDR1 SQVTM, CDR2 ANQGSEA. The CDR3 length is 13 residues. Written as DNA, the CDR3 is TGCAGCGTCCTGTCGACCCGGGACACTGAAGCTTTCTTT. Translation gives CSVLSTRDTEAFF.

This rearrangement joins TRBV28 to TRBJ1-4, with D perhaps matching TRBD1 (5 bases). The length of the CDR3 is 15 residues. The V gene lost 3 bases and the J gene lost 4 bases, with 12 bases spanning the gap. CDR1 is MDHEN, CDR2 SYDVKM, per germline. The CDR3 sequence: CASSFTGGLNEKLFF. As DNA, the CDR3 is TGTGCCAGCAGTTTTACGGGGGGACTTAATGAAAAACTGTTTTTT.

The chain joins TRBV7-9 to TRBJ1-5, with 8 nucleotides matching TRBD1. Germline lookup yields CDR1 SEHNR and CDR2 FQNEAQ (reference sequence). Trimming removed 5 bases from V and 1 base from J; junction bases left unmatched: 4. CDR3 length: 15 residues. DNA of the CDR3: TGTGCCAGCAGCCAACAGGGGGAAAGCAATCAGCCCCAGCATTTT. It translates to CASSQQGESNQPQHF. Full variable domain (remainder filled in from reference TRBV7-9 and TRBJ1-5): DTGVSQNPRHKITKRGQNVTFRCDPISEHNRLYWYRQTLGQGPEFLTYFQNEAQLEKSRLLSDRFSAERPKGSFSTLEIQRTEQGDSAMYLCASSQQGESNQPQHFGDGTRLSIL.

The CDR3 nucleotides read TGTGCCAGCAGCATCCGAATTACAGGCGAGCAGTTCTTC. Translation: CASSIRITGEQFF. The genes are TRBV11-2 and TRBJ2-1; D is perhaps TRBD1 (5 bases). Trimming took off 5 bases at V and 10 bases at J, with 15 bases between the two ends. The CDR3 covers 13 residues. From germline, CDR1 is SGHAT and CDR2 FQNNGV.

This clone was observed a few times. This chain connects TRBV29-1 to TRBJ1-4; a weak D match, TRBD1 (6 bases). The germline V gene has CDR1 SQVTM and CDR2 ANQGSEA. Trimming took off 2 bases at V and 3 bases at J, with 13 bases between the two ends. The length of the CDR3 is 15 residues. CDR3 residues: CSVEHGPGANEKLFF. The CDR3 DNA sequence: TGCAGCGTTGAACACGGGCCAGGGGCTAATGAAAAACTGTTTTTT.

V usage is TRBV27 and J usage is TRBJ1-1, with 8 bases that match TRBD1. V lost 6 bases, J lost 5 bases, and 2 bases stayed unmatched. The CDR3 covers 12 residues. In germline, CDR1 is MNHEY, CDR2 SMNVEV (reference sequence). Here the CDR3 reads CASRQGGTEAFF. CDR3 sequence (DNA): TGTGCCAGCAGACAGGGGGGGACTGAAGCTTTCTTT.

The gene calls are TRBV15 and TRBJ1-2, with a possible D match to TRBD1 (6 bases). CDR1 is LNHNV, CDR2 YYDKDF, per germline (reference sequence). With 0 bases removed from V and 8 bases from J, the gap between germline ends came to 31 bases. The CDR3 totals 20 residues. The CDR3 bases are TGTGCCACCAGCAGAGATAAGAACAGGGCGAACCCCTTATCCGACGGGGGCTACACCTTC. Amino acids: CATSRDKNRANPLSDGGYTF.

This clone was recorded once. The chain recombines TRBV11-3 with TRBJ2-7, with 9 bases lining up with TRBD1. After removal of 4 bases from V and 1 base from J, the junction contained 5 bases not matched to a gene. The CDR3 is made up of 15 amino acids. CDR1 and CDR2 from the germline V gene are SGHNT and YENEEA. The CDR3 coding sequence is TGTGCCAGCAGCTCAAGCGGGACAGGGTCCTACGAGCAGTACTTC. Translated, it gives CASSSSGTGSYEQYF.

The DNA for the CDR3 is TGTGCCAGCAGTTTGGAGGGACTAGCGGGACCCTACGAGCAGTACTTC. Protein sequence: CASSLEGLAGPYEQYF. This rearrangement joins TRBV28 to TRBJ2-7; 13 nucleotides align to TRBD2. The CDR3 totals 16 residues. Germline assignment: CDR1 MDHEN and CDR2 SYDVKM. Trimming took 3 bases from V and 2 from J; bases not matched to a gene: 4.

V is TRBV19 and J is TRBJ1-1; D unclear. Trimming cost V 1 base and J 6 bases, with 15 bases left between them. There are 15 residues in the CDR3. Germline assignment: CDR1 LNHDA and CDR2 SQIVND (reference sequence). CDR3 DNA: TGTGCCAGTAGTATAGTCGGAATACAGAGCCCTGAAGCTTTCTTT. Its translation is CASSIVGIQSPEAFF.

This CDR3 is CASSLDRGTYNEQFF. The CDR3 region has the DNA TGTGCCAGCAGCTTAGACAGGGGTACCTACAATGAGCAGTTCTTC. The chain links TRBV7-6 to TRBJ2-1, with 7 bases identical to TRBD1. CDR1 is SGHVS and CDR2 is FNYEAQ in the germline V gene. The CDR3 consists of 15 residues. J gave up 2 bases and V 1 base, and 2 bases lay outside the gene matches.

The chain has TRBV6-5 and TRBJ1-5, with TRBD1 identical over 7 bases. Trimming at V came to 5 bases and at J to 0 bases, leaving 4 bases not matched to a gene. CDR1 and CDR2 from the germline V gene are MNHEY and SVGAGI. The CDR3 is 15 residues long. CDR3 coding DNA: TGTGCCAGCAGTCTTGACAGGGCTAGCAATCAGCCCCAGCATTTT. This gives the protein CASSLDRASNQPQHF.

This clone was counted a single time. The J gene is TRBJ1-6, the V gene TRBV7-2; D might be TRBD1 (5 bases). This CDR3 is built from 15 residues. From germline, CDR1 is SGHTA and CDR2 FQGNSA. Trimming removed 6 bases at V and 4 bases at J, with 13 bases between. The CDR3 sequence is CASRADSYYNSPLHF. The CDR3 bases are TGTGCCAGCAGGGCTGACAGCTATTATAATTCACCCCTCCACTTT.

The chain employs TRBV7-9 and TRBJ2-1; 14 bases map to TRBD2. CDR3 length equals 16 residues. From germline, CDR1 is SEHNR and CDR2 FQNEAQ (reference sequence). V lost 6 bases, J lost 8 bases, and 9 bases stayed unmatched. CDR3 sequence reads: CASSLASGLAGDEQFF. The CDR3 DNA follows: TGTGCCAGCAGTCTAGCTTCGGGACTAGCGGGAGATGAGCAGTTCTTC.

The CDR3 reads CASSLVGVAIRTDTQYF. CDR3 nucleotide sequence: TGTGCCAGCAGCTTAGTGGGAGTGGCGATCCGCACAGATACGCAGTATTTT. The chain uses TRBV7-9 and TRBJ2-3; D might be TRBD2 (5 bases). CDR3 length equals 17 residues. Germline V gives CDR1 SEHNR, CDR2 FQNEAQ (reference sequence). V was cut by 1 base and J by 1 base, with 15 bases left in between.

The chain is built from TRBV19 and TRBJ2-7, with unresolved D. The CDR3 covers 17 residues. Trimming left V 4 bases short and J 1 base short, with 20 bases between. Germline CDR1 LNHDA, CDR2 SQIVND (reference sequence). The CDR3 reads CASSSSERGTASYEQYF. The DNA for the CDR3 is TGTGCCAGTAGTAGCTCCGAAAGAGGCACTGCTTCCTACGAGCAGTACTTC.

This CDR3 reads CASSYSLNYGYTF. The CDR3 coding sequence is TGTGCCAGCAGTTACTCACTTAACTATGGCTACACCTTC. V usage is TRBV6-5 and J usage is TRBJ1-2, with D unclear. Germline V gene lookup returns CDR1 MNHEY and CDR2 SVGAGI. The CDR3 is made up of 13 amino acids. Trimming took 0 bases from V and 1 from J, leaving 3 bases between them.

The rearrangement joins TRBV13 to TRBJ2-3; no clear D gene. V was clipped by 2 bases and J by 2 bases, with 5 bases between them. This CDR3 comprises 13 residues. CDR1 is PRHDT and CDR2 is FYEKMQ in the germline V gene (reference sequence). The CDR3 DNA follows: TGTGCCAGCAGCTTACCCATCACAGATACGCAGTATTTT. This translates into CASSLPITDTQYF.

This chain connects TRBV18 to TRBJ2-1, with D hard to call. The CDR3 spans 14 residues. Germline CDR1 reads KGHSH; CDR2 reads LQKENI. V lost 4 bases to trimming and J lost 4 bases, with 11 bases between them. This chain's CDR3 is CASSRTPGYNEQFF. The DNA of the CDR3 is TGTGCCAGCTCACGAACACCCGGGTACAATGAGCAGTTCTTC.

The gene calls are TRBV11-3 and TRBJ2-7; tentative D call: TRBD2 (6 bases). There are 15 residues in the CDR3. Germline values: CDR1 SGHNT, CDR2 YENEEA. Between the trimmed V and J ends, which lost 2 bases and 4 bases, there was a span of 15 bases. This CDR3 is CASSLKRTMIYEQYF. The CDR3 bases are TGTGCCAGCAGCTTAAAACGGACTATGATTTACGAGCAGTACTTC. Variable domain in full (rest from reference TRBV11-3 and TRBJ2-7): EAGVVQSPRYKIIEKKQPVAFWCNPISGHNTLYWYLQNLGQGPELLIRYENEEAVDDSQLPKDRFSAERLKGVDSTLKIQPAELGDSAVYLCASSLKRTMIYEQYFGPGTRLTVT.

A single count supports this clone. The chain is built from TRBV6-5 and TRBJ2-7; D gene ambiguous. CDR3 length: 11 residues. From germline, CDR1 is MNHEY and CDR2 SVGAGI. With 9 bases removed from V and 3 bases from J, the gap between germline ends came to 9 bases. As DNA, the CDR3 is TGTGCCAGTACCACGGGCTACGAGCAGTACTTC. This encodes CASTTGYEQYF.

This sequence joins TRBV5-4 and TRBJ1-1, with TRBD1 matching 9 bases. The V segment lost 2 bases and the J segment 6 bases; nucleotides outside the gene matches: 2. The CDR3 length is 13 residues. Germline V gene lookup returns CDR1 SGHNT and CDR2 YYREEE (reference sequence). CDR3 residues: CASSLQGAAEAFF. The CDR3 DNA follows: TGTGCCAGCAGCTTACAGGGGGCAGCTGAAGCTTTCTTT.

The CDR3 nucleotides are TGTGCCAGCTCTATCGGACAGGGGGCCAGCGGGGGGTACGAGCAGTACTTC. It yields the protein CASSIGQGASGGYEQYF. The chain employs TRBV18 and TRBJ2-7, with 11 nucleotides matching TRBD1. The V and J ends lost 6 bases and 4 bases, in that order; junction bases with no gene match: 14. CDR1 and CDR2 from the germline V gene are KGHSH and LQKENI. This CDR3 has 17 amino acids. The whole variable domain, filled in from reference TRBV18 and TRBJ2-7, reads NAGVMQNPRHLVRRRGQEARLRCSPMKGHSHVYWYRQLPEEGLKFMVYLQKENIIDESGMPKERFSAEFPKEGPSILRIQQVVRGDSAAYFCASSIGQGASGGYEQYFGPGTRLTVT.

The sample holds one count of this clone. The chain combines TRBV28 with TRBJ1-2; unclear D gene. Germline V gene lookup returns CDR1 MDHEN and CDR2 SYDVKM. Trimming left V 3 bases short and J 6 bases short, with 14 bases between. This CDR3 has 14 amino acids. CDR3 DNA: TGTGCCAGCAGTTTGTATACGAGGAGGGATGGCTACACCTTC. Protein product: CASSLYTRRDGYTF.

The chain uses TRBV4-2 and TRBJ1-1; D is perhaps TRBD1 (5 bases). The CDR3 extends over 15 amino acids. In germline, CDR1 is LGHNA, CDR2 YNFKEQ. Deletions cut 1 base from V and 1 base from J, with 10 bases between. The CDR3 nucleotides read TGTGCCAGCAGCCAAGTTGACAGACAGAACACTGAAGCTTTCTTT. It codes for CASSQVDRQNTEAFF.